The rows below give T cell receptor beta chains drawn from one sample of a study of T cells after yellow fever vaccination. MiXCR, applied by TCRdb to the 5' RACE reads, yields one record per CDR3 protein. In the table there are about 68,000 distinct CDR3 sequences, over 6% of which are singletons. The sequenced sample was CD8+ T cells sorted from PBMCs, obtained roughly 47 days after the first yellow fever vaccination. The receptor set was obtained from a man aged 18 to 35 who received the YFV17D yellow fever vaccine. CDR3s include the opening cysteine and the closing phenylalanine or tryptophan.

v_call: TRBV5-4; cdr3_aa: CASSADLYNEQFF
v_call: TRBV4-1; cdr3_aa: CASSQGTSGGRQETQYF
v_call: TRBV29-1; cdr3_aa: CSVALQGANTGELFF
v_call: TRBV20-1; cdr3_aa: CSARAKGINQPQHF
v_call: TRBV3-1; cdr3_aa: CASSHTNSRLADNEQFF
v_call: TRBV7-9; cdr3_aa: CASSARLAADTQYF
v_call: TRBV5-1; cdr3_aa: CAALGYEQYF
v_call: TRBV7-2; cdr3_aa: CASSSLIGAAQPQHF
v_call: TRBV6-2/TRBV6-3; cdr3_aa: CASSYWSAGRVNTQYF
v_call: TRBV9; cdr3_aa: CASSVVGGGTEAFF
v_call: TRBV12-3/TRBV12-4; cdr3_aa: CASTLIRGGNNEQFF
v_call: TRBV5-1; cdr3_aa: CASSLGQDNSPLHF
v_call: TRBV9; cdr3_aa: CASSVDWEGLDTQYF
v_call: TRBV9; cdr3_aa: CASSVNREKNTGELFF
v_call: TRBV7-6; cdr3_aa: CASSSGTPDQPQHF
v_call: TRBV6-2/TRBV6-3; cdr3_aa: CASSTGQGNTGELFF
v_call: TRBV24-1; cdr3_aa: CATSSGTDNSPLHF
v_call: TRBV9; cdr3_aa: CASSNPKDKANTGELFF
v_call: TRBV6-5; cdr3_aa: CASSYAGPDTQYF
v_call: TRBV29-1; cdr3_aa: CSVGEDRETFYGYTF
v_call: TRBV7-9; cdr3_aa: CASSLEQIMNTEAFF
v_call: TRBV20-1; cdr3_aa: CSASSGGSSSYNEQFF
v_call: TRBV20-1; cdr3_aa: CSANPPAGLRDTQYF
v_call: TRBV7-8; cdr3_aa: CASSVDYNEQFF
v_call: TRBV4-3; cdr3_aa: CASSQERGGGTDTQYF
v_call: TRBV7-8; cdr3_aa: CASSLGSANYGYTF
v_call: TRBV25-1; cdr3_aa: CASSEHGRGYTF
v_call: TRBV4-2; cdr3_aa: CASSRDRVDESSGANVLTF
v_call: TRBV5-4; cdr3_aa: CASSSEEGEQYF
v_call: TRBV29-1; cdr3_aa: CSAGTGAPEAFF
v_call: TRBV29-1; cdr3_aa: CSVDYSGEGSGANVLTF
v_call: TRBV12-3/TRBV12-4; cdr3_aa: CASSLDRVGYTF
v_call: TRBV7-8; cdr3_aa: CASSILAGSETQYF
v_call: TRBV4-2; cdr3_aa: CASSQVEGNTGELFF
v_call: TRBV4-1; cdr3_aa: CASSPYPGQGTPQETQYF
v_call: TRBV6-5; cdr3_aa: CASSLRRGASYNEQFF
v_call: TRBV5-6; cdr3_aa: CASSLARGRAQYF
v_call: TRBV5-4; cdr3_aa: CASSLTGVGELFF
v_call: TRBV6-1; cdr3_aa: CASGLTERNIQYF
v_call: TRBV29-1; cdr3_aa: CSVVTGDYYGYTF
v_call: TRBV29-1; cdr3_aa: CSVLNRADYGYTF
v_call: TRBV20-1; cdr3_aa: CFARDQGQAYNEQFF
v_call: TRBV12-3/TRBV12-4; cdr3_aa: CASSLGLAGVNEQFF
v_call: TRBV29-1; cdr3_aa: CSVVGPQETQYF
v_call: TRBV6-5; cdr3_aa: CASSSSSADTQYF
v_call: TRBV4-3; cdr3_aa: CASSQGTGVAYNEQFF
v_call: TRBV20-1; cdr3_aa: CSARGLAHRGELFF
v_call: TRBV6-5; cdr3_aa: CASNTWYSGANVLTF
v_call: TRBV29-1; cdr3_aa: CSVPKSGATDTQYF
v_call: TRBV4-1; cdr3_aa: CASSQERSGRGDTQYF
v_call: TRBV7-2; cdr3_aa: CASSHGQGVYNEQFF
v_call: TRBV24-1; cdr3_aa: CATSGTGTNYNEQFF
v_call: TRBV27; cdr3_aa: CASSLFGHYGYTF